One sample yielded the 6 T cell receptor beta chains listed below, sequenced in a study of blood T cells in healthy people across ages. Primed by a sample-barcoded 5' primer and a J-beta primer mix, a second PCR proceeded for 7 to 11 cycles. TCRdb reanalysed the 5' RACE reads using MiXCR and keeps one entry per CDR3 protein. The sample lists about 720,000 distinct CDR3 sequences, about 20% seen once, with 22% in the top ten. Sequenced: blood. Every receptor here comes from a man aged 65 to 85 in good health.

The DNA of the CDR3 is TGTGCCAGCAGTACCGAGGGCAGGGGAATCACTGAAGCTTTCTTT. Translation gives CASSTEGRGITEAFF. The chain joins TRBV12-3 or TRBV12-4 to TRBJ1-1; tentative D call: TRBD1 (6 bases). The CDR3 runs to 15 residues. The ends were cut back, 5 bases at V and 4 bases at J, with 17 bases in the middle.

The rearrangement uses TRBV5-1 and TRBJ2-1; 9 bases are a match to TRBD2. This CDR3 has 15 residues. The ends lost 6 bases at V and 2 bases at J; junction bases unmatched: 6. Germline loops: CDR1 SGHRS, CDR2 YFSETQ. This chain's CDR3 is CASMSAGGAYNEQFF. The DNA of the CDR3 is TGCGCCAGCATGTCAGCGGGAGGTGCCTACAATGAGCAGTTCTTC. Full variable domain (outside the CDR3, taken from reference TRBV5-1 and TRBJ2-1): KAGVTQTPRYLIKTRGQQVTLSCSPISGHRSVSWYQQTPGQGLQFLFEYFSETQRNKGNFPGRFSGRQFSNSRSEMNVSTLELGDSALYLCASMSAGGAYNEQFFGPGTRLTVL.

There are a few counts of this clonotype. The chain's CDR3 is CSAGTGFLNTGELFF. The CDR3 bases are TGCAGTGCTGGGACAGGGTTCCTAAACACCGGGGAGCTGTTTTTT. The chain uses TRBV20-1 and TRBJ2-2, with 9 positions matching TRBD1. Unmatched junction bases numbered 6, after V lost 5 bases and J lost 2 bases. CDR3 length: 15 amino acids. Germline values: CDR1 DFQATT, CDR2 SNEGSKA (reference sequence).

This clonotype occurred a few times. This chain uses TRBV28 with TRBJ1-1; 9 bases fit TRBD1. The CDR3 is 16 amino acids. Germline lookup yields CDR1 MDHEN and CDR2 SYDVKM. After removal of 6 bases from V and 4 bases from J, the junction contained 12 bases not matched to a gene. The CDR3 DNA follows: TGTGCCAGCAGCCAGCCCGGGACAGGGATGGGCACTGAAGCTTTCTTT. Its translation is CASSQPGTGMGTEAFF.

This clonotype was seen a few times. The rearrangement joins TRBV20-1 to TRBJ2-1; no definite D call. The end of the DNA aligns better with TRBJ2-7, so the J call may be wrong. The CDR3 has 13 amino acids. Germline V gives CDR1 DFQATT, CDR2 SNEGSKA (reference sequence). CDR3 sequence: CSEIARSPYEQYF. The CDR3 nucleotides read TGCAGTGAGATTGCTAGATCGCCCTACGAGCAGTACTTC.

The rearrangement links TRBV27 to TRBJ1-2, with TRBD1 matching over 10 bases. CDR3 length: 13 residues. J lost 8 bases, V lost 5 bases, and 5 bases had no gene match. Germline CDR1 is MNHEY and CDR2 is SMNVEV (reference sequence). DNA for the CDR3: TGTGCCAGCAGTGGACAGGGGGTAGGGGGCTACACCTTC. Its protein product is CASSGQGVGGYTF.